One and the same sample provided the 32 T cell receptor beta chains below, sequenced in a study of T cell repertoires in aging, cancer and after chemotherapy (dated by TCRdb to about 2019). The sequencer listed for this sample is Illumina MiSeq. Using a mixed TRB-A/B primer pool, multiplex touch-down PCR amplified rearranged TRB sequences covering the V, D and J segments. The public reads were reprocessed in TCRdb via fastp at Q25 and MiXCR, keeping in-frame beta chains. Here each entry gathers all rows of one CDR3 protein and keeps the most common genes and DNA. Across this sample there are over 1,500 distinct CDR3 sequences, with approximately 34% seen only once. The biggest ten clones account for around 19% of the sample. TCR beta rearrangements were amplified from genomic DNA isolated from peripheral blood, not from sorted cells or RNA. Sequenced material: blood. The receptors here all came from a human donor with a solid tumor.

This chain connects TRBV20-1 to TRBJ2-6, with D tentatively TRBD1 (5 bases). Germline V gene lookup returns CDR1 DFQATT and CDR2 SNEGSKA (reference sequence). CDR3 length: 17 residues. V lost 3 bases and J 0 bases, leaving 15 bases between the germline ends. In nucleotides, the CDR3 is TGCAGTGCTAGTAAGGACACGTTCAGCTCTGGGGCCAACGTCCTGACTTTC. It translates to CSASKDTFSSGANVLTF.

The chain recombines TRBV6-1 with TRBJ1-1; D is perhaps TRBD1 (5 bases). The CDR3 is made up of 14 amino acids. Germline CDR1 and CDR2: MNHNS and SASEGT. The V and J ends lost 6 bases and 5 bases respectively, with 16 bases between them. Here the CDR3 reads CASRLGPRQTEAFF. The CDR3, as DNA: TGTGCCAGCAGGCTGGGACCCCGACAAACTGAAGCTTTCTTT.

The rearrangement uses TRBV19 and TRBJ1-6, with D uncertain. Trimming removed 10 bases at V and 5 bases at J, with 12 bases between. The germline V gene has CDR1 LNHDA and CDR2 SQIVND (reference sequence). This CDR3 is 13 amino acids long. CDR3 in amino acids: CATRQVDNSPLHF. CDR3 DNA sequence: TGTGCCACCCGGCAGGTGGATAATTCACCCCTCCACTTT.

By sample fraction, this clonotype is large. J is TRBJ1-6 and V is TRBV12-3 or TRBV12-4, with D possibly being TRBD1 (6 bases). This CDR3 comprises 14 residues. With 6 bases removed from V and 7 bases from J, the gap between germline ends came to 13 bases. The CDR3 region is CASSSQGFNSPLHF. CDR3 sequence (DNA): TGTGCCAGCAGCTCCCAGGGGTTCAATTCACCCCTCCACTTT.

The V and J genes are TRBV20-1 and TRBJ2-1, with 9 positions matching TRBD2. The CDR3 extends over 15 amino acids. After removal of 2 bases from V and 6 bases from J, the junction contained 8 bases not matched to a gene. Germline CDR1 is DFQATT and CDR2 is SNEGSKA (reference sequence). The CDR3 DNA follows: TGCAGTGCTAGATCCCAGCGGGGGGTGGTCAATGAGCAGTTCTTC. Protein sequence: CSARSQRGVVNEQFF.

This rearrangement joins TRBV14 to TRBJ1-2; D remains ambiguous. The germline V gene has CDR1 SGHDN and CDR2 FVKESK. Trimming stripped 0 bases from V and 7 bases from J, with 12 bases between. The CDR3 loop spans 14 amino acids. The chain's CDR3 is CASSQDLFTSGYTF. CDR3 DNA sequence: TGTGCCAGCAGCCAAGATCTCTTTACCTCTGGCTACACCTTC. The variable domain in full, with the rest retrieved from reference TRBV14 and TRBJ1-2, is EAGVTQFPSHSVIEKGQTVTLRCDPISGHDNLYWYRRVMGKEIKFLLHFVKESKQDESGMPNNRFLAERTGGTYSTLKVQPAELEDSGVYFCASSQDLFTSGYTFGSGTRLTVV.

In this sample, this clonotype turned up a few times. The chain couples TRBV7-2 to TRBJ2-1, with D perhaps TRBD2 (6 bases). CDR1 SGHTA and CDR2 FQGNSA come from the germline V gene. The ends were cut back, 1 base at V and 10 bases at J, with 17 bases in the middle. This CDR3 region has 15 residues. The CDR3 reads CASSLVADPRGEQFF. The CDR3 region has the DNA TGTGCCAGCAGCTTAGTAGCGGATCCCCGAGGGGAGCAGTTCTTC.

V gene TRBV12-3 or TRBV12-4 combines with J gene TRBJ2-1, with TRBD1 identical over 7 bases. This CDR3 comprises 13 residues. V gave up 6 bases and J gave up 9 bases; unmatched junction bases: 8. The CDR3 loop is CASSRRGPGEQFF. For the CDR3, the DNA is TGTGCCAGCAGCCGTAGGGGGCCCGGTGAGCAGTTCTTC.

CDR3 nucleotide sequence: TGTGCCAGCAGTTTACTTGGGACAGGGGACGGCTACACCTTC. Its protein is CASSLLGTGDGYTF. This chain connects TRBV12-3 or TRBV12-4 to TRBJ1-2, with TRBD1 identical over 10 bases. V shed 2 bases, J shed 8 bases, and the junction held 5 bases outside the gene matches. CDR3 length equals 14 residues.

In its sample, this clonotype was seen a few times. J is TRBJ2-1 and V is TRBV11-2; TRBD2 matches 8 bases. V dropped 1 base and J dropped 6; count of bases not matched to a gene: 5. Germline CDR1 and CDR2: SGHAT and FQNNGV. The length of the CDR3 is 15 residues. The DNA for the CDR3 is TGTGCCAGCAGCTTAGCGGGGGGGGCCGGCAATGAGCAGTTCTTC. The encoded protein is CASSLAGGAGNEQFF.

The rearrangement uses TRBV4-1 and TRBJ2-1; D is perhaps TRBD1 (5 bases). Per the germline V gene, CDR1 is MGHRA and CDR2 is YSYEKL. The CDR3 loop spans 15 amino acids. Trimming left V 5 bases short and J 0 bases short, with 11 bases between. The DNA of the CDR3 is TGCGCCAGCAGCACACGACAGCTCTCCTACAATGAGCAGTTCTTC. Its translation is CASSTRQLSYNEQFF.

Here the CDR3 DNA reads TGCCGGGACACATCCTTCACGGGGGGAGAGACCCAGTACTTC. Amino acid sequence: CRDTSFTGGETQYF. The chain employs TRBV4-1 and TRBJ2-5; D perhaps matches TRBD2 (7 bases). The germline gives CDR1 MGHRA, CDR2 YSYEKL. This CDR3 comprises 14 residues.

Concerning this clonotype: One junction end does not reproduce the germline sequence, and a read error may be involved. The chain links TRBV5-6 to TRBJ1-2, with unresolved D. This CDR3 spans 15 amino acids. CDR1 is SGHDT and CDR2 is YYEEEE in the germline V gene. The chain's CDR3 is CASSFMSGTGYGYTF. CDR3 coding DNA: TGCGCCAGCAGCTTCATGAGTGGCACCGGGTATGGCTACACCTTC.

Relative to its sample, this clonotype is large. The chain uses TRBV6-5 and TRBJ2-7; D not resolved. V shed 6 bases and J shed 0 bases, with 12 bases lying between them. The CDR3 has 14 amino acids. Germline assignment: CDR1 MNHEY and CDR2 SVGAGI. The CDR3 spells CASSKDPTSYEQYF. The CDR3 region has the DNA TGTGCCAGCAGCAAGGACCCAACCTCCTACGAGCAGTACTTC.

The chain has TRBV30 and TRBJ1-1; D is undetermined. This CDR3 region has 13 residues. V dropped 0 bases and J dropped 1 base, with 6 bases sitting between them. Germline V gene lookup returns CDR1 GTSNPN and CDR2 SVGIG (reference sequence). This chain's CDR3 is CAWSVDTNTEAFF. The CDR3 DNA sequence: TGTGCCTGGAGTGTAGACACGAACACTGAAGCTTTCTTT.

The chain carries TRBV19 and TRBJ1-2, with 7 bases matching TRBD1. Germline CDR1 reads LNHDA; CDR2 reads SQIVND (reference sequence). V lost 3 bases to trimming and J lost 2 bases; unmatched junction nucleotides: 9. The CDR3 loop spans 16 amino acids. The CDR3 DNA reads TGTGCCAGTAGTATGGTCGGACCAGGGGGGAACTATGGCTACACCTTC. It encodes CASSMVGPGGNYGYTF.

This clonotype turned up a few times. V and J are TRBV6-1 and TRBJ1-2; D gene ambiguous. Germline CDR1 reads MNHNS; CDR2 reads SASEGT. This CDR3 is 12 amino acids long. V was clipped by 4 bases and J by 0 bases, with 3 bases between them. The CDR3 DNA follows: TGTGCCAGCAGTGCCGCTAACTATGGCTACACCTTC. Amino acids: CASSAANYGYTF.

This clonotype has only a few counts. The J gene is TRBJ2-5, the V gene TRBV6-1; D unresolved. The V gene's germline CDR1 is MNHNS and CDR2 SASEGT. Between the trimmed V and J ends, which lost 4 bases and 1 base, there was a span of 4 bases. This CDR3 contains 12 residues. This chain's CDR3 is CASSVGQETQYF. The CDR3 coding sequence is TGTGCCAGCAGTGTGGGCCAAGAGACCCAGTACTTC.

The CDR3 reads CASSSPMSGGAHNEQFF. CDR3 DNA: TGTGCCAGCAGTTCGCCGATGAGCGGGGGGGCCCACAATGAGCAGTTCTTC. This chain uses TRBV27 with TRBJ2-1; 10 bases map to TRBD2. Germline CDR1 reads MNHEY; CDR2 reads SMNVEV (reference sequence). This CDR3 has 17 residues. Trimming cost V 4 bases and J 5 bases; bases outside gene matches: 11.

The V gene is TRBV18, the J gene TRBJ1-6; possible D gene TRBD1, 5 bases. Germline CDR1 and CDR2: KGHSH and LQKENI. The CDR3 loop spans 14 amino acids. V was clipped by 6 bases and J by 8 bases, with 14 bases between them. The DNA for the CDR3 is TGTGCCAGCTCTTTATTCGGGGGGGATTCACCCCTCCACTTT. It is translated as CASSLFGGDSPLHF.

The chain joins TRBV28 to TRBJ2-3; D not resolved. V gave up 3 bases and J gave up 1 base, with 8 bases separating them. This CDR3 has 14 residues. Per the germline V gene, CDR1 is MDHEN and CDR2 is SYDVKM. The CDR3 DNA reads TGTGCCAGCAGTTTCCATTCAGGCACAGATACGCAGTATTTT. Protein product: CASSFHSGTDTQYF. The full variable domain, rest sourced from reference TRBV28 and TRBJ2-3, is DVKVTQSSRYLVKRTGEKVFLECVQDMDHENMFWYRQDPGLGLRLIYFSYDVKMKEKGDIPEGYSVSREKKERFSLILESASTNQTSMYLCASSFHSGTDTQYFGPGTRLTVL.

The rearrangement joins TRBV5-4 to TRBJ1-2; D ambiguous. V lost 4 bases and J 2 bases, leaving 6 bases between the germline ends. CDR1 and CDR2 (germline): SGHNT, YYREEE (reference sequence). CDR3 length: 12 amino acids. CDR3 residues: CASSNPNYGYTF. CDR3 DNA: TGTGCCAGCAGCAACCCCAACTATGGCTACACCTTC.

A few counts support this clonotype. The chain recombines TRBV12-3 or TRBV12-4 with TRBJ1-2; D gene ambiguous. CDR3 length: 13 amino acids. Trimming pared 4 bases from V and 4 bases from J, leaving 10 bases between. In nucleotides, the CDR3 is TGTGCCAGCAGTTCCGGACGAACCTATGGCTACACCTTC. It yields the protein CASSSGRTYGYTF.

In its sample, this clonotype is large. The rearrangement uses TRBV11-2 and TRBJ2-3; tentatively, D is TRBD2 (5 bases). Germline CDR1 SGHAT, CDR2 FQNNGV. The CDR3 extends over 15 amino acids. Trimming removed 3 bases at V and 1 base at J, with 11 bases between. The CDR3 nucleotides are TGTGCCAGCAGCTTCGACACGCGGGGCACAGATACGCAGTATTTT. Its translation: CASSFDTRGTDTQYF. Together with reference TRBV11-2 and TRBJ2-3, the CDR3 gives the full variable domain: EAGVAQSPRYKIIEKRQSVAFWCNPISGHATLYWYQQILGQGPKLLIQFQNNGVVDDSQLPKDRFSAERLKGVDSTLKIQPAKLEDSAVYLCASSFDTRGTDTQYFGPGTRLTVL.

This clonotype is labeled as large. The chain couples TRBV29-1 to TRBJ2-1; D ambiguous. The V gene lost 4 bases and the J gene lost 2 bases, with 21 bases spanning the gap. This CDR3 is built from 17 residues. CDR1 and CDR2 (germline): SQVTM, ANQGSEA. CDR3 DNA sequence: TGCAGCGTTGCTGTACCCCAGGTTATGAGCACCTACAATGAGCAGTTCTTC. This translates into CSVAVPQVMSTYNEQFF.

This rearrangement joins TRBV15 to TRBJ1-2; 10 bases agree with TRBD1. This CDR3 has 14 residues. Unmatched junction bases numbered 4, after V lost 1 base and J lost 8 bases. The germline V gene encodes CDR1 LNHNV and CDR2 YYDKDF (reference sequence). The DNA for the CDR3 is TGTGCCACCAGCAGAGGACAGGGGGCAGGGGGCTACACCTTC. It encodes CATSRGQGAGGYTF.

This rearrangement joins TRBV11-2 to TRBJ1-2, with D unresolved. There are 14 residues in the CDR3. Trimming left V 7 bases short and J 2 bases short, with 14 bases between. CDR1 and CDR2 from the germline V gene are SGHAT and FQNNGV. In nucleotides, the CDR3 is TGTGCCAGCACCATATCCGACACCAACTATGGCTACACCTTC. Its protein is CASTISDTNYGYTF.

In this sample, this clonotype turned up a few times. The gene calls are TRBV20-1 and TRBJ2-2, with a tentative D call TRBD2 (6 bases). The CDR3 totals 16 residues. Deletions cut 4 bases from V and 3 bases from J, with 18 bases between. Germline CDR1 reads DFQATT; CDR2 reads SNEGSKA (reference sequence). The CDR3 DNA is TGCAGTGCTATGGGGGGAGCCGTGGGACACACCGGGGAGCTGTTTTTT. This encodes CSAMGGAVGHTGELFF.

The chain recombines TRBV12-3 or TRBV12-4 with TRBJ2-3; D is uncertain. CDR3 size: 14 residues. CDR3 DNA: TGTGCTAGTGGTCCCCCCAAATTGGCGGATACGCAGTATTTT. It codes for CASGPPKLADTQYF.

The chain links TRBV27 to TRBJ2-6; D assignment may be TRBD1 or TRBD2 (5 bases each). Germline CDR1 reads MNHEY; CDR2 reads SMNVEV (reference sequence). V gave up 3 bases and J gave up 4 bases, with 16 bases separating them. This CDR3 contains 17 residues. This chain's CDR3 is CASSFRRGAAGANVLTF. The CDR3 DNA sequence: TGTGCCAGCAGTTTTCGACGAGGGGCGGCGGGGGCCAACGTCCTGACTTTC.

This clonotype was counted between two and nine times. The chain couples TRBV12-3 or TRBV12-4 to TRBJ1-5, with 7 bases matching TRBD1. Trimming took 1 base from V and 5 from J; bases not matched to a gene: 5. CDR3 size: 15 residues. This CDR3 is CASSLGGTVDQPQHF. The DNA of the CDR3 is TGTGCCAGCAGTTTAGGAGGGACAGTAGATCAGCCCCAGCATTTT.

This clonotype was seen once. The CDR3 reads CASTLTGRLHSYGYTF. The CDR3 nucleotides read TGTGCCAGCACCCTGACAGGGAGACTTCATTCCTATGGCTACACCTTC. This rearrangement joins TRBV12-3 or TRBV12-4 to TRBJ1-2; TRBD1 matches 7 bases. V trimming: 7 bases; J trimming: 4 bases; junction bases outside the gene matches: 15. The CDR3 consists of 16 residues.